This T cell receptor (beta chain) comes out of a study of blood T cell repertoires in COVID-19 (dated by TCRdb to the early 2020s). For the study in its entirety: The collaborator samples originated in the United States, Italy and Spain and spanned the acute and convalescent phases of COVID-19. The prospective study material was composed of cDNA or gDNA derived from T cells, B-cell-depleted T cells, or PBMCs. Deeply sampled blood TCRbeta repertoires from subjects exposed to, actively infected with, or recovered from COVID-19 were included in the dataset. The repertoires were released in a freely available public database meant as a resource for research on the immune response to SARS-CoV-2. Samples came from the ongoing ImmuneRACE study (first 160 participants) plus 1,254 subjects from 6 global collaborators. Sample metadata almost always included a de-identified subject ID, COVID-19 status, age in years and sex. Where available, HLA class I and class II types were taken from metadata supplied by the sample provider and were not determined by assay-based typing.

Here is what the overall study found, with its caveats: The quantity of clinical and demographic metadata differed by source and by participant and was supplied without curation.

The immunoSEQ Assay, a bias-controlled multiplex PCR, was used to amplify TCRbeta CDR3 regions from genomic DNA. The study's processing was this. The number of nucleated cells in each sample was estimated by amplification of reference gene primers within the assay. Sequence reads were collapsed and filtered to measure the absolute abundance of every unique TCRbeta CDR3 rearrangement. For each sample, productive Simpson clonality was calculated as the square root of Simpson's diversity index across productive rearrangements. TCRdb took over this immuneACCESS table, retaining in-frame rearrangements with V and J assigned. Such tables are incomplete; in checked studies, under half of the missing clones stem from an unresolved V gene, and the remainder is unexplained. V, J and clone size reflect that table, while D and trimming were determined from the DNA. A total of 150,000 or so clones appear in this sample, around 79% of them only once. The biggest ten clones account for approximately 5.2% of the sample.

In Seattle, one collaborating source enrolled patients while the infection was active and tracked those patients longitudinally over the course of disease. Each collaborating institution followed its own protocols to collect whole blood in K2EDTA tubes. For TCRbeta analysis, collaborators shipped samples as frozen whole blood, isolated PBMCs, or DNA extracted from either of those sample types. From a lookup of the germline V gene (reference sequence), CDR1 and CDR2 are LNHNV and YYDKDF. V and J lose 1 base and 4 bases, and a span of 4 bases separates them. The cysteine opens and the phenylalanine closes a CDR3 of 12 amino acids. The sequence is cut down to CDR3 DNA, 36 bases in frame from base 1. Of note for this clone: Its binding antigen is unknown. The input lacks base qualities; no much larger clone sits a single base away.

Sequenced material: peripheral blood. This clonotype originated in a woman in her 70s with COVID-19, enrolled during active disease. This receptor chain uses TRBV15 and TRBJ1-2, with no confident D gene call. The DNA sequence is given as TGTGCCACCAGCAGAGCCGGCTATGGCTACACCTTC. Translated, this gives CATSRAGYGYTF.